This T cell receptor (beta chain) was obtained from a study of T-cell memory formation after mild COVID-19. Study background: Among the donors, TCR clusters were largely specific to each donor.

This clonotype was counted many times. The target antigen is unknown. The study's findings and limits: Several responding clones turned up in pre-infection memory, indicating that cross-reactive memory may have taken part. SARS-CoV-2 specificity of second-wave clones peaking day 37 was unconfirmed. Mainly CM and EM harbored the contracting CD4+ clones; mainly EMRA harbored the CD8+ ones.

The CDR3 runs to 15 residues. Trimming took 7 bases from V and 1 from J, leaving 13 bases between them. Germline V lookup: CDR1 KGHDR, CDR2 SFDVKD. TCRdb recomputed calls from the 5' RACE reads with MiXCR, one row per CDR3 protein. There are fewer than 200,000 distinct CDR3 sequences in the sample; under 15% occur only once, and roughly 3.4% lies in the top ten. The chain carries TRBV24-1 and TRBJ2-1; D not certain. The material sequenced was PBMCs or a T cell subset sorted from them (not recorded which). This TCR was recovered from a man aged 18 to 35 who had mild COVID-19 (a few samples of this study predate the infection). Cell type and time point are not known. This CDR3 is CATRSTPPSYNEQFF. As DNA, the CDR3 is TGTGCCACCAGGAGCACACCCCCTTCCTACAATGAGCAGTTCTTC.